This passage covers 23 T cell receptor beta chains from one sample sequenced in a study of cytomegalovirus exposure and HLA in healthy donors (dated by TCRdb to between 2016 and 2019). Preparation of the library involved the immunoSEQ multiplex PCR assay. In TCRdb, the immuneACCESS table is reduced to in-frame sequences with V and J assigned. These tables do not hold every clone; where another copy was compared, an unresolved V gene accounts for under half, and the others remain unexplained. Within this sample are roughly 60,000 clones, with 90% to 95% of them counted one time only. Clones ranked in the top ten supply 1.3% of the sample. Material: PBMCs. The source of these receptors is a woman in her late teens or twenties in good health and CMV-seronegative.

This sequence joins TRBV14 and TRBJ2-2; 8 bases agree with TRBD2. Germline CDR1 SGHDN, CDR2 FVKESK. J lost 2 bases, V lost 2 bases, and 19 bases had no gene match. The CDR3 consists of 21 residues. CDR3 sequence (DNA): TGTGCCAGCAGCCAAAGGACGAACCGTCGAATTAGCGGGATCAACACCGGGGAGCTGTTTTTT. Its translation: CASSQRTNRRISGINTGELFF.

The V call is TRBV6-5, the J call TRBJ2-6; D may be TRBD1 (6 bases). Deletions cut 5 bases from V and 2 bases from J, with 10 bases between. The CDR3 length is 15 residues. The germline V gene encodes CDR1 MNHEY and CDR2 SVGAGI. The CDR3 coding sequence is TGTGCCAGCAGTAACAGGGCGGCTGGGGCCAACGTCCTGACTTTC. This translates into CASSNRAAGANVLTF.

The chain links TRBV19 to TRBJ2-7; TRBD1 is a possible D gene (5 bases). V shed 6 bases and J shed 5 bases, with 11 bases lying between them. The CDR3 is made up of 12 amino acids. The germline V gene has CDR1 LNHDA and CDR2 SQIVND (reference sequence). The CDR3 nucleotides read TGTGCCAGTAGAAGCGTCAGGGACGAGCAGTACTTC. Translating it yields CASRSVRDEQYF. Together with reference TRBV19 and TRBJ2-7, the CDR3 gives the full variable domain: DGGITQSPKYLFRKEGQNVTLSCEQNLNHDAMYWYRQDPGQGLRLIYYSQIVNDFQKGDIAEGYSVSREKKESFPLTVTSAQKNPTAFYLCASRSVRDEQYFGPGTRLTVT.

The chain couples TRBV19 to TRBJ1-1; D remains unclear. CDR3 size: 13 residues. Trimming shortened V by 6 bases and J by 3 bases, and 11 bases separated the two germline ends. Looked up from germline, CDR1 is LNHDA and CDR2 is SQIVND (reference sequence). Written as DNA, the CDR3 is TGTGCCAGTAGCCTAACCCGGTACACTGAAGCTTTCTTT. Its translation: CASSLTRYTEAFF.

The V and J genes are TRBV9 and TRBJ2-7; D remains unclear. Germline V gene data show CDR1 as SGDLS and CDR2 as YYNGEE. The CDR3 totals 14 residues. The ends were cut back, 0 bases at V and 2 bases at J, with 9 bases in the middle. CDR3 DNA: TGTGCCAGCAGCGTAGGCCAGTCCCCCTACGAGCAGTACTTC. Residues: CASSVGQSPYEQYF. The variable domain in full, completed from reference TRBV9 and TRBJ2-7, reads DSGVTQTPKHLITATGQRVTLRCSPRSGDLSVYWYQQSLDQGLQFLIQYYNGEERAKGNILERFSAQQFPDLHSELNLSSLELGDSALYFCASSVGQSPYEQYFGPGTRLTVT.

V gene TRBV9 combines with J gene TRBJ1-1; 8 bases are shared with TRBD1. The V and J ends lost 4 bases and 1 base, in that order; junction bases with no gene match: 6. CDR3 size: 15 residues. Germline CDR1 reads SGDLS; CDR2 reads YYNGEE. The CDR3 region has the DNA TGTGCCAGCAGCTCTGTAGACAGGGGGAACACTGAAGCTTTCTTT. Encoded protein: CASSSVDRGNTEAFF. Full variable domain (remainder filled in from reference TRBV9 and TRBJ1-1): DSGVTQTPKHLITATGQRVTLRCSPRSGDLSVYWYQQSLDQGLQFLIQYYNGEERAKGNILERFSAQQFPDLHSELNLSSLELGDSALYFCASSSVDRGNTEAFFGQGTRLTVV.

CDR3 residues: CASSALLSAGRGDTQYF. DNA of the CDR3: TGTGCCAGTAGTGCCCTACTAAGCGCGGGAAGGGGAGATACGCAGTATTTT. V and J are TRBV19 and TRBJ2-3, with D possibly being TRBD2 (6 bases). The germline V and J ends were trimmed by 5 bases and 5 bases, with 23 bases remaining between them. Per the germline V gene, CDR1 is LNHDA and CDR2 is SQIVND (reference sequence). This CDR3 has 17 residues.

The chain has TRBV4-1 and TRBJ1-2; 8 bases match TRBD1. V trimming: 4 bases; J trimming: 6 bases; junction bases outside the gene matches: 4. The CDR3 covers 13 residues. The germline CDR1 and CDR2 sequences are MGHRA and YSYEKL. The CDR3 DNA is TGCGCCAGCAGCCGGGAGGACAGGGATGGCTACACCTTC. Its protein is CASSREDRDGYTF.

The rearrangement joins TRBV30 to TRBJ1-2; 9 nucleotides match TRBD1. The V gene's germline CDR1 is GTSNPN and CDR2 SVGIG (reference sequence). V lost 3 bases and J lost 8; bases outside the gene matches: 7. This CDR3 spans 13 amino acids. CDR3 nucleotide sequence: TGTGCCTGGAGATTAACAGGGGGCGGGGGCTACACCTTC. Its protein is CAWRLTGGGGYTF.

A few counts support this clone. The chain employs TRBV10-3 and TRBJ2-7; a possible D gene is TRBD2 (7 bases). This CDR3 is built from 14 residues. V lost 4 bases to trimming and J lost 5 bases, with 15 bases between them. Germline values: CDR1 ENHRY, CDR2 SYGVKD. The DNA of the CDR3 is TGTGCCATCAGTGGGGGGCGGGAGTACGACGAGCAGTACTTC. Translated: CAISGGREYDEQYF.

This chain uses TRBV13 with TRBJ1-2; no definite D call. This CDR3 is built from 18 residues. V gave up 1 base and J gave up 3 bases, with 21 bases separating them. Germline V gene lookup returns CDR1 PRHDT and CDR2 FYEKMQ (reference sequence). CDR3 sequence: CASSLAARQFFGDYGYTF. In DNA, the CDR3 is TGTGCCAGCAGCTTAGCCGCCCGGCAGTTTTTCGGGGACTATGGCTACACCTTC. Full variable domain (remainder filled in from reference TRBV13 and TRBJ1-2): AAGVIQSPRHLIKEKRETATLKCYPIPRHDTVYWYQQGPGQDPQFLISFYEKMQSDKGSIPDRFSAQQFSDYHSELNMSSLELGDSALYFCASSLAARQFFGDYGYTFGSGTRLTVV.

V and J are TRBV4-1 and TRBJ2-1; D is perhaps TRBD2 (5 bases). The germline CDR1 and CDR2 sequences are MGHRA and YSYEKL. Trimming shortened V by 3 bases and J by 6 bases, and 15 bases separated the two germline ends. The CDR3 has 15 amino acids. The CDR3 nucleotides read TGCGCCAGCAGCCAGCCGAGAACTAGGTCCAATGAGCAGTTCTTC. It specifies CASSQPRTRSNEQFF.

The chain is built from TRBV21-1 and TRBJ1-1; no check of the table's D call, TRBD1, against the DNA was made. TRBV21-1 is a pseudogene segment. There are 16 residues in the CDR3. The CDR3 is CASSSLLWGLLPEAFF. DNA for the CDR3: TGTGCCAGCAGCAGCTTGTTGTGGGGCCTCCTCCCTGAAGCTTTCTTT.

The chain employs TRBV28 and TRBJ2-7; 7 nucleotides match TRBD1. The J segment lost 3 bases and the V segment lost 5 bases, leaving 13 bases of the junction unmatched. Per germline, CDR1 MDHEN and CDR2 SYDVKM. The CDR3 is 16 amino acids. In nucleotides, the CDR3 is TGTGCCAGCAGTCCGGGACCGGGACAGTTAGGCTACGAGCAGTACTTC. Protein product: CASSPGPGQLGYEQYF.

The genes are TRBV18 and TRBJ1-4; unclear D gene. Trimming cost V 1 base and J 8 bases, with 11 bases left between them. The germline V gene encodes CDR1 KGHSH and CDR2 LQKENI. CDR3 size: 14 residues. The CDR3: CASSPQYSLEKLFF. CDR3 coding DNA: TGTGCCAGCTCACCACAGTATAGTTTGGAAAAACTGTTTTTT.

The chain links TRBV11-3 to TRBJ1-1; the match to TRBD1 covers 7 bases. Germline CDR1 is SGHNT and CDR2 is YENEEA. The CDR3 covers 14 residues. Trimming removed 1 base from V and 5 bases from J; junction bases left unmatched: 4. The CDR3 DNA reads as TGTGCCAGCAGCTTAGGAAACAGGGGAACTGAAGCTTTCTTT. Protein: CASSLGNRGTEAFF.

This rearrangement joins TRBV6-1 to TRBJ1-3; D ambiguous. Germline CDR1 reads MNHNS; CDR2 reads SASEGT. This CDR3 contains 15 residues. The ends were cut back, 2 bases at V and 4 bases at J, with 12 bases in the middle. CDR3 region: CASSEYEGPGNTIYF. The CDR3 DNA sequence: TGTGCCAGCAGTGAATATGAGGGTCCCGGAAACACCATATATTTT.

This chain connects TRBV15 to TRBJ1-4; 8 bases line up with TRBD1. CDR3 length: 15 residues. With V trimmed by 3 bases and J by 7 bases, 7 bases remained unmatched. Germline assignment: CDR1 LNHNV and CDR2 YYDKDF (reference sequence). This chain's CDR3 is CATSSLTGEGEKLFF. CDR3 DNA sequence: TGTGCCACCAGCAGTTTGACAGGGGAGGGTGAAAAACTGTTTTTT.

The rearrangement uses TRBV28 and TRBJ2-7, with 8 nucleotides matching TRBD1. The CDR3 has 15 amino acids. Germline loops: CDR1 MDHEN, CDR2 SYDVKM. V was pared by 2 bases and J by 3 bases, with 6 bases of the junction left unmatched. The CDR3 sequence: CASSLQQGEHYEQYF. The CDR3 coding sequence is TGTGCCAGCAGTTTACAACAGGGGGAACACTACGAGCAGTACTTC.

The chain uses TRBV2 and TRBJ1-5; D is uncertain. Trimming cost V 8 bases and J 7 bases, with 18 bases left between them. Germline CDR1 and CDR2: SNHLY and FYNNEI. The CDR3 loop spans 14 amino acids. The CDR3 loop is CASAARAGVQPQHF. In DNA form, the CDR3 reads TGTGCCAGCGCCGCGCGGGCTGGGGTCCAGCCCCAGCATTTT.

This clone is a singleton in its sample. The chain combines TRBV28 with TRBJ2-6, with a tentative D call TRBD1 (5 bases). The CDR3 runs to 17 residues. Germline lookup yields CDR1 MDHEN and CDR2 SYDVKM. With 5 bases removed from V and 1 base from J, the gap between germline ends came to 15 bases. CDR3 amino acids: CASSTRIPGSGANVLTF. DNA of the CDR3: TGTGCCAGCAGTACCAGAATACCAGGGTCTGGGGCCAACGTCCTGACTTTC. The full variable domain, rest sourced from reference TRBV28 and TRBJ2-6, is DVKVTQSSRYLVKRTGEKVFLECVQDMDHENMFWYRQDPGLGLRLIYFSYDVKMKEKGDIPEGYSVSREKKERFSLILESASTNQTSMYLCASSTRIPGSGANVLTFGAGSRLTVL.

The CDR3: CASSQPTDTTNSGANVLTF. CDR3 bases: TGTGCCAGCAGCCAACCGACAGATACCACAAACTCTGGGGCCAACGTCCTGACTTTC. The chain uses TRBV4-2 and TRBJ2-6; D may be TRBD1 (5 bases). The CDR3 is 19 amino acids. The V and J ends lost 2 bases and 0 bases respectively, with 17 bases between them. The germline V gene has CDR1 LGHNA and CDR2 YNFKEQ.

The J gene is TRBJ1-2, the V gene TRBV5-1; 7 nucleotides match TRBD1. The CDR3 runs to 16 residues. Trimming removed 0 bases from V and 8 bases from J; junction bases left unmatched: 13. The V gene's germline CDR1 is SGHRS and CDR2 YFSETQ. CDR3 nucleotides: TGCGCCAGCAGCTTGGCCCCCAGGGGGACTGTGGGGGGCTACACCTTC. Amino acids: CASSLAPRGTVGGYTF.